The T cell receptor beta chain described here comes from a study of Ad26.COV2.S vaccination and SARS-CoV-2 variants. Study-wide background: The study gave Ad26.COV2.S intramuscularly, once or twice 56 days apart. Study-wide points: Researchers cautioned that TCR breadth and depth analyses may have underestimated total T cell responses.

This clone has a single count. As yet, its antigen is unknown. TCRdb's copy holds only in-frame clones and misses some; the assay was immunoSEQ multiplex PCR. Among some 290,000 clones listed, around 81% were seen once. Treatment indicated: over 15 received Ad26.COV2.S at low or high dose, single or two shots; several received placebo; per-sample allocation not given. Sampling was done on day 63 after the first vaccine or placebo injection. In Boston, an adult donor aged 18-55 years took part. Wuhan-strain SARS-CoV-2 spike was expressed by the Ad26 vector that made up the vaccine. The sample in question was peripheral blood, obtained in a trial of Ad26.COV2.S vaccine versus placebo. The TCR originated in a person between 18 and 60 years old who received the Ad26.COV2.S COVID-19 vaccine or a placebo.

The CDR3 sequence: CASSLASLGQGDTGELFF. CDR3 sequence (DNA): TGCGCCAGCAGCTTGGCCTCCTTAGGACAGGGGGACACCGGGGAGCTGTTTTTT. This chain connects TRBV5-1 to TRBJ2-2; TRBD1 matches at 10 bases. CDR1 SGHRS and CDR2 YFSETQ come from the germline V gene. The CDR3 contains 18 residues. With 0 bases clipped from V and 3 bases from J, the junction kept 8 bases outside the gene matches.